Below, 32 T cell receptor beta chains from the same sample are listed, as sequenced in a study of OX40 agonist ivuxolimab in advanced cancers. The table came from immunoSEQ multiplex PCR; TCRdb's copy has only in-frame clones and leaves some out. The sample lists over 70,000 clones, 85% to 90% occurring once. This material consisted of CD4+ or CD8+ T cells sorted from blood, taken in a trial of the OX40 agonist ivuxolimab. Receptors were obtained from an adult with an advanced solid tumor such as melanoma, head and neck, liver or kidney cancer.

The chain uses TRBV10-3 and TRBJ1-1, with a possible D match to TRBD1 (5 bases). This CDR3 has 13 amino acids. Trimming took off 2 bases at V and 5 bases at J, with 9 bases between the two ends. The V gene's germline CDR1 is ENHRY and CDR2 SYGVKD. CDR3 protein: CAISEDGGTEAFF. For the CDR3, the DNA is TGTGCCATCAGTGAGGACGGGGGGACTGAAGCTTTCTTT.

J is TRBJ2-7 and V is TRBV14; 10 bases align to TRBD2. The V segment lost 1 base and the J segment 4 bases; nucleotides outside the gene matches: 7. CDR1 and CDR2 from the germline V gene are SGHDN and FVKESK. The CDR3 totals 16 residues. The CDR3 protein is CASSQAASGSSYEQYF. DNA of the CDR3: TGTGCCAGCAGCCAAGCGGCTAGCGGGAGTTCGTACGAGCAGTACTTC.

The genes are TRBV28 and TRBJ2-7; 8 bases line up with TRBD1. Germline trimming cut 8 bases from V and 4 bases from J; bases unmatched to any gene: 10. The V gene's germline CDR1 is MDHEN and CDR2 SYDVKM. This CDR3 spans 14 amino acids. Here the CDR3 reads CASQETGTGYEQYF. The CDR3 bases are TGTGCCAGCCAAGAAACCGGGACAGGATACGAGCAGTACTTC.

In this sample, this clone turned up once. The chain employs TRBV27 and TRBJ2-2; D is uncertain. V shed 6 bases and J shed 7 bases, with 12 bases lying between them. Germline V gives CDR1 MNHEY, CDR2 SMNVEV (reference sequence). The CDR3 runs 13 residues. The CDR3: CASSSIGIGELFF. CDR3 DNA: TGTGCCAGCAGCTCCATCGGAATCGGGGAGCTGTTTTTT.

This chain connects TRBV19 to TRBJ1-1; TRBD1 is a possible D gene (5 bases). CDR1 and CDR2 (germline): LNHDA, SQIVND (reference sequence). Trimming took off 3 bases at V and 4 bases at J, with 9 bases between the two ends. CDR3 length equals 13 residues. The CDR3 DNA reads as TGTGCCAGTAGTATTGCAGGGAGCACTGAAGCTTTCTTT. Translated: CASSIAGSTEAFF.

The V gene is TRBV5-1, the J gene TRBJ2-1; a weak D match, TRBD2 (7 bases). V was cut by 0 bases and J by 4 bases, with 17 bases left in between. Per the germline V gene, CDR1 is SGHRS and CDR2 is YFSETQ. This CDR3 has 17 amino acids. The CDR3 reads CASSLAGGRPGYNEQFF. The CDR3 region has the DNA TGCGCCAGCAGCTTGGCCGGGGGGCGGCCTGGATACAATGAGCAGTTCTTC.

The chain has TRBV7-9 and TRBJ1-1; the D gene is possibly TRBD1 (6 bases). The length of the CDR3 is 12 residues. Germline CDR1 reads SEHNR; CDR2 reads FQNEAQ (reference sequence). V gave up 5 bases and J gave up 7 bases, with 11 bases separating them. CDR3 residues: CASSPGVSEAFF. The CDR3 nucleotides read TGTGCCAGCAGCCCAGGGGTCAGTGAAGCTTTCTTT.

The chain combines TRBV7-3 with TRBJ2-1; D not resolved. CDR1 is SGHTA, CDR2 FQGTGA, per germline. This CDR3 comprises 14 residues. V lost 4 bases to trimming and J lost 0 bases, with 7 bases between them. CDR3 in amino acids: CASSWDLSYNEQFF. In nucleotides, the CDR3 is TGTGCCAGCAGCTGGGATCTCTCCTACAATGAGCAGTTCTTC.

The chain links TRBV6-1 to TRBJ2-7; D is uncertain. The germline CDR1 and CDR2 sequences are MNHNS and SASEGT. Trimming stripped 7 bases from V and 2 bases from J, with 9 bases between. The CDR3 is 12 amino acids. Here the CDR3 reads CASNDITYEQYF. CDR3 nucleotides: TGTGCCAGCAACGATATCACCTACGAGCAGTACTTC.

The V gene is TRBV11-2, the J gene TRBJ2-7; perhaps TRBD1 as D (5 bases). The CDR3 runs 13 residues. Germline V gives CDR1 SGHAT, CDR2 FQNNGV. V was trimmed by 5 bases and J by 3 bases, leaving 11 bases between them. CDR3 in amino acids: CASSAYTGYEQYF. The CDR3 bases are TGTGCCAGCAGCGCATACACAGGCTACGAGCAGTACTTC.

The chain recombines TRBV6-5 with TRBJ2-2; D not resolved. Looked up from germline, CDR1 is MNHEY and CDR2 is SVGAGI. The CDR3 loop spans 13 amino acids. V was shortened by 3 bases and J by 2 bases, with 4 bases between the two germline ends. CDR3 sequence: CASSYPNTGELFF. CDR3 DNA: TGTGCCAGCAGTTATCCCAACACCGGGGAGCTGTTTTTT.

This chain uses TRBV27 with TRBJ2-7, with D perhaps being TRBD1 or TRBD2 (6 bases each). The germline gives CDR1 MNHEY, CDR2 SMNVEV (reference sequence). The CDR3 length is 15 residues. The ends were cut back, 2 bases at V and 5 bases at J, with 16 bases in the middle. Here the CDR3 DNA reads TGTGCCAGCAGTTTAAGAAGGGGGGTAGGCGACGAGCAGTACTTC. Its translation: CASSLRRGVGDEQYF.

The sample holds a few counts of this clone. V and J are TRBV5-6 and TRBJ1-2, with D perhaps matching TRBD1 (5 bases). Trimming left V 5 bases short and J 4 bases short, with 15 bases between. The CDR3 has 14 residues. Germline CDR1 is SGHDT and CDR2 is YYEEEE. CDR3: CASSPGPATYGYTF. CDR3 DNA: TGTGCCAGCAGTCCGGGGCCAGCTACCTATGGCTACACCTTC.

This clone was observed once. The rearrangement joins TRBV27 to TRBJ1-1; D gene uncertain. CDR3 length equals 13 residues. Looked up from germline, CDR1 is MNHEY and CDR2 is SMNVEV (reference sequence). V gave up 6 bases and J gave up 8 bases, with 16 bases separating them. CDR3 protein: CASRSIRTGEAFF. The CDR3 bases are TGTGCCAGCAGATCTATCCGGACCGGGGAAGCTTTCTTT.

The chain links TRBV7-3 to TRBJ2-7, with D tentatively TRBD2 (6 bases). CDR1 is SGHTA and CDR2 is FQGTGA in the germline V gene. The CDR3 consists of 13 residues. The V end was cut by 1 base, the J end by 6 bases, with 10 bases between. CDR3 nucleotide sequence: TGTGCCAGCAGCTTAAGGGGGGTCGGCGAGCAGTACTTC. Its protein is CASSLRGVGEQYF.

The gene calls are TRBV7-8 and TRBJ2-1; D possibly uses TRBD1 or TRBD2 (5 bases each). The V end was cut by 3 bases, the J end by 5 bases, with 8 bases between. The CDR3 is 13 amino acids. Germline lookup yields CDR1 SGHVS and CDR2 FQNEAQ. The CDR3 nucleotides are TGTGCCAGCAGCTTCCGAGGGGACAATGAGCAGTTCTTC. Residues: CASSFRGDNEQFF. The full variable domain, with the rest looked up from reference TRBV7-8 and TRBJ2-1, is GAGVSQSPRYKVAKRGQDVALRCDPISGHVSLFWYQQALGQGPEFLTYFQNEAQLDKSGLPSDRFFAERPEGSVSTLKIQRTQQEDSAVYLCASSFRGDNEQFFGPGTRLTVL.

This sequence joins TRBV9 and TRBJ2-5, with a possible D match to TRBD2 (6 bases). The germline gives CDR1 SGDLS, CDR2 YYNGEE. V lost 2 bases to trimming and J lost 4 bases, with 12 bases between them. This CDR3 contains 14 residues. The CDR3, as DNA: TGTGCCAGCAGCGTCGAAGCCGGGGGAGAGACCCAGTACTTC. Protein product: CASSVEAGGETQYF. Full variable domain (rest looked up from reference TRBV9 and TRBJ2-5): DSGVTQTPKHLITATGQRVTLRCSPRSGDLSVYWYQQSLDQGLQFLIQYYNGEERAKGNILERFSAQQFPDLHSELNLSSLELGDSALYFCASSVEAGGETQYFGPGTRLLVL.

The chain links TRBV19 to TRBJ2-7; D unresolved. The length of the CDR3 is 13 residues. V dropped 6 bases and J dropped 2 bases, with 11 bases sitting between them. Germline CDR1 reads LNHDA; CDR2 reads SQIVND (reference sequence). The CDR3 bases are TGTGCCAGTAGCTCCGGCAGCCCCTACGAGCAGTACTTC. Its translation is CASSSGSPYEQYF.

V gene TRBV28 combines with J gene TRBJ2-1; D is unclear. This CDR3 is 16 amino acids long. V lost 5 bases to trimming and J lost 0 bases, with 14 bases between them. The germline V gene encodes CDR1 MDHEN and CDR2 SYDVKM. DNA for the CDR3: TGTGCCAGCAGTCCAACTACCCTGAGCTCCTACAATGAGCAGTTCTTC. Translated: CASSPTTLSSYNEQFF.

This clone appeared once. This chain connects TRBV9 to TRBJ2-3; TRBD2 matches 7 bases. CDR3 length equals 15 residues. Per germline, CDR1 SGDLS and CDR2 YYNGEE. J was trimmed by 3 bases and V by 0 bases; bases with no gene match: 4. The CDR3 spells CASSVAGGNTDTQYF. The CDR3 region has the DNA TGTGCCAGCAGCGTAGCGGGGGGTAATACAGATACGCAGTATTTT.

In this sample, this clone turned up once. The chain joins TRBV5-4 to TRBJ2-1; TRBD2 aligns across 9 bases. The V and J ends lost 4 bases and 10 bases, in that order; junction bases with no gene match: 3. The germline gives CDR1 SGHNT, CDR2 YYREEE (reference sequence). This CDR3 region has 12 residues. The CDR3: CASSPGLAEQFF. CDR3 DNA sequence: TGTGCCAGCAGCCCCGGACTAGCGGAGCAGTTCTTC.

The V and J genes are TRBV5-5 and TRBJ2-3; D is possibly TRBD1 or TRBD2 (6 bases each). Trimming left V 4 bases short and J 4 bases short, with 19 bases between. Germline CDR1 SGHKS, CDR2 YYEKEE (reference sequence). There are 16 residues in the CDR3. This CDR3 reads CASSPRGGGVADTQYF. CDR3 DNA: TGTGCCAGCAGCCCCCGAGGAGGGGGAGTCGCAGATACGCAGTATTTT. Full variable domain (missing parts from reference TRBV5-5 and TRBJ2-3): DAGVTQSPTHLIKTRGQQVTLRCSPISGHKSVSWYQQVLGQGPQFIFQYYEKEERGRGNFPDRFSARQFPNYSSELNVNALLLGDSALYLCASSPRGGGVADTQYFGPGTRLTVL.

The chain is built from TRBV6-6 and TRBJ2-7; 10 bases match TRBD1. CDR3 length: 15 residues. Germline V lookup: CDR1 MNHNY, CDR2 SVGAGI (reference sequence). After removal of 5 bases from V and 1 base from J, the junction contained 5 bases not matched to a gene. CDR3 sequence (DNA): TGTGCCAGCAGTCTGGGACAGGGGCCGTCCTACGAGCAGTACTTC. This codes for CASSLGQGPSYEQYF.

This sequence joins TRBV5-1 and TRBJ2-1, with a weak D call TRBD1 (6 bases). Germline CDR1 SGHRS, CDR2 YFSETQ. Trimming pared 4 bases from V and 5 bases from J, leaving 13 bases between. The CDR3 totals 14 residues. For the CDR3, the DNA is TGCGCCAGCAGCCCGGGGACACGAAACAATGAGCAGTTCTTC. This codes for CASSPGTRNNEQFF.

The chain recombines TRBV27 with TRBJ2-1; D is ambiguous. V was pared by 4 bases and J by 2 bases, with 12 bases between. The CDR3 has 15 residues. The germline CDR1 and CDR2 sequences are MNHEY and SMNVEV (reference sequence). CDR3 protein: CASSSRANPYNEQFF. Written as DNA, the CDR3 is TGTGCCAGCAGTTCTCGGGCCAATCCCTACAATGAGCAGTTCTTC.

This clone was counted between two and nine times. The chain combines TRBV6-6 with TRBJ2-1, with 7 bases lining up with TRBD1. Germline V gene lookup returns CDR1 MNHNY and CDR2 SVGAGI (reference sequence). This CDR3 region has 13 residues. V lost 6 bases and J lost 8; bases outside the gene matches: 7. CDR3 sequence reads: CASRTTGMHEQFF. The DNA of the CDR3 is TGTGCCAGCAGAACGACAGGGATGCATGAGCAGTTCTTC.

The V and J genes are TRBV4-1 and TRBJ1-4, with 9 bases fitting TRBD1. Germline CDR1 reads MGHRA; CDR2 reads YSYEKL. This CDR3 region has 18 residues. V shed 1 base, J shed 0 bases, and the junction held 6 bases outside the gene matches. The CDR3 loop reads CASSQGTGENATNEKLFF. The CDR3, as DNA: TGCGCCAGCAGCCAAGGGACAGGGGAAAACGCAACTAATGAAAAACTGTTTTTT.

The chain uses TRBV6-6 and TRBJ2-1; D remains unclear. Trimming removed 6 bases at V and 3 bases at J, with 15 bases between. The germline CDR1 and CDR2 sequences are MNHNY and SVGAGI (reference sequence). CDR3 length equals 15 residues. For the CDR3, the DNA is TGTGCCAGCAGCCACCTGAGTCAGTACTACAATGAGCAGTTCTTC. This gives the protein CASSHLSQYYNEQFF.

CDR3 amino acids: CASSQVRTAWDEQYF. In nucleotides, the CDR3 is TGTGCCAGCAGCCAAGTGCGGACAGCATGGGACGAGCAGTACTTC. V is TRBV14 and J is TRBJ2-7, with D possibly being TRBD1 (6 bases). CDR1 is SGHDN, CDR2 FVKESK, per germline. The CDR3 contains 15 residues. V lost 1 base and J 5 bases, leaving 15 bases between the germline ends.

This chain joins TRBV19 and TRBJ2-3, with D perhaps assigned TRBD1 or TRBD2 (5 bases each). The ends were cut back, 3 bases at V and 4 bases at J, with 8 bases in the middle. This CDR3 has 13 residues. Germline assignment: CDR1 LNHDA and CDR2 SQIVND (reference sequence). CDR3 sequence (DNA): TGTGCCAGTAGTATGTGGGGGTCAGATACGCAGTATTTT. This translates into CASSMWGSDTQYF.

This clone was seen only a few times. The CDR3 sequence: CASSQDAGFGNQPQHF. CDR3 sequence (DNA): TGCGCCAGCAGCCAAGATGCCGGCTTCGGCAATCAGCCCCAGCATTTT. This chain uses TRBV4-1 with TRBJ1-5; D is unresolved. The V gene's germline CDR1 is MGHRA and CDR2 YSYEKL. The CDR3 loop spans 16 amino acids. Trimming took 0 bases from V and 2 from J, leaving 11 bases between them.

As concerns this clone: This sample includes further DNA sequences coding for the same CDR3. The chain uses TRBV27 and TRBJ1-2; D ambiguous. The CDR3 sequence is 13 residues long. Trimming removed 3 bases from V and 4 bases from J, with 9 bases in between. Germline V gene sequence: CDR1 MNHEY, CDR2 SMNVEV (reference sequence). The CDR3 region has the DNA TGTGCCAGCAGTTTGGCGAGCGGCTATGGCTACACCTTC. This codes for CASSLASGYGYTF.